This TCR beta chain came from a study of regulatory T cells. Regarding the study as a whole: Regulatory T cells from CD3G-deficient patients were less diverse than autologous conventional CD4+ cells and control regulatory cells. In patients, unique TRB V-J pairs were restricted and V/J usage skewed, especially in Tregs.

Amplification used 52 TRBV primers and 13 TRBJ primers. TCRdb's table, derived via immunoSEQ multiplex PCR, lists solely in-frame clones and lacks some. The sample lists roughly 3,600 clones, around 94% occurring once. This clone has only a few counts. No antigen is known for it. Trimming took 2 bases from V and 10 from J; bases not matched to a gene: 8. CDR1 is SGHAT, CDR2 FQNNGV, per germline. The CDR3 totals 14 residues. The chain couples TRBV11-2 to TRBJ2-3, with 8 bases identical to TRBD2. This clonotype was obtained from a person aged 18-30 years with CD3G deficiency. The sample comprised CD4+ Tregs sorted from blood. CDR3 sequence: CASSLFVGTSSQYF. The CDR3 DNA reads TGTGCCAGCAGCTTATTCGTGGGGACTAGTTCGCAGTATTTT. Supplemented by reference TRBV11-2 and TRBJ2-3, the full variable domain reads EAGVAQSPRYKIIEKRQSVAFWCNPISGHATLYWYQQILGQGPKLLIQFQNNGVVDDSQLPKDRFSAERLKGVDSTLKIQPAKLEDSAVYLCASSLFVGTSSQYFGPGTRLTVL.